Listed here are 7 T cell receptor beta chains from one sample, sequenced in a study of cytomegalovirus exposure and HLA in healthy donors. The PCR had 60 Vbeta and 13 Jbeta primers. Data came from immunoSEQ multiplex PCR; TCRdb stores just in-frame clones and leaves some out. The sample gives 150,000 to 200,000 clones, approximately 83% of which show up once; about 9.3% is in the top ten. The material sequenced was PBMCs. These receptor sequences come from a man younger than 30 in good health and CMV-seropositive.

The chain has TRBV25-1 and TRBJ1-2; D is uncertain. V was shortened by 8 bases and J by 4 bases, with 11 bases between the two germline ends. The CDR3 contains 12 residues. CDR1 is MGHDK and CDR2 is SYGVNS in the germline V gene. In DNA, the CDR3 is TGTGCCAGCCGGTCTATTTCCTATGGCTACACCTTC. This translates into CASRSISYGYTF.

The gene calls are TRBV7-2 and TRBJ1-2; TRBD1 matches 7 bases. Germline CDR1 is SGHTA and CDR2 is FQGNSA. Unmatched junction bases numbered 6, after V lost 3 bases and J lost 8 bases. The CDR3 spans 13 residues. The CDR3 loop is CASSFDREYGYTF. DNA for the CDR3: TGTGCCAGCAGCTTCGACAGGGAGTACGGCTACACCTTC.

V and J are TRBV11-2 and TRBJ2-3; a possible D gene is TRBD2 (5 bases). The V gene lost 1 base and the J gene lost 7 bases, with 21 bases spanning the gap. The CDR3 runs to 17 residues. Germline CDR1 reads SGHAT; CDR2 reads FQNNGV. The CDR3 loop reads CASSLGVGGPTQNTQYF. The CDR3 DNA is TGTGCCAGCAGCTTAGGGGTTGGAGGACCCACTCAGAATACGCAGTATTTT.

The chain carries TRBV11-2 and TRBJ2-7, with 8 bases fitting TRBD2. Germline trimming cut 0 bases from V and 2 bases from J; bases unmatched to any gene: 3. The CDR3 is made up of 15 amino acids. CDR1 SGHAT and CDR2 FQNNGV come from the germline V gene. The CDR3 region is CASSLDPAGAYEQYF. In nucleotides, the CDR3 is TGTGCCAGCAGCTTAGATCCAGCGGGAGCCTACGAGCAGTACTTC.

This clone was seen only a few times. This chain uses TRBV6-5 with TRBJ1-2; 7 positions agree with TRBD1. The CDR3 runs to 15 residues. Germline CDR1 reads MNHEY; CDR2 reads SVGAGI. V lost 0 bases and J lost 4; bases outside the gene matches: 5. The CDR3 spells CASSYSDRLIYGYTF. CDR3 in DNA: TGTGCCAGCAGTTACTCGGACAGGCTGATCTATGGCTACACCTTC.

The J gene is TRBJ1-1, the V gene TRBV6-6, with D unresolved. Looked up from germline, CDR1 is MNHNY and CDR2 is SVGAGI (reference sequence). The CDR3 has 13 amino acids. Trimming stripped 6 bases from V and 4 bases from J, with 12 bases between. In DNA form, the CDR3 reads TGTGCCAGCAGCAAAAGTCGGGGCACTGAAGCTTTCTTT. Amino acids: CASSKSRGTEAFF.

CDR3 in amino acids: CASSLATPSTDTQYF. CDR3 nucleotides: TGTGCCAGCAGTCTAGCAACCCCTAGCACAGATACGCAGTATTTT. This chain connects TRBV28 to TRBJ2-3, with a possible D match to TRBD2 (5 bases). The CDR3 is 15 residues long. The germline gives CDR1 MDHEN, CDR2 SYDVKM. V lost 5 bases and J lost 0, with 12 bases in between.